Listed here are 15 T cell receptor beta chains from one sample, sequenced in a study of monozygotic twins with inflammatory bowel disease. TCRdb reanalyzed the 5' RACE reads, giving one entry per CDR3 protein sequence and no DNA. The sample has over 350,000 distinct CDR3 sequences, and its top ten clones hold 2% to 3%. The sample consisted of blood. These receptors all stem from a human donor with ulcerative colitis or Crohn's disease, or a healthy co-twin of an affected twin (not recorded which).

CDR3 protein: CASRKTSGARLYTDTQYF. The genes are TRBV6-2 or TRBV6-3 and TRBJ2-3; checking the TCRdb D call of TRBD2 is not possible without DNA. Germline loops: CDR1 MNHEY, CDR2 SVGEGT. The CDR3 spans 18 residues.

This chain connects TRBV15 to TRBJ2-7. This CDR3 is 14 amino acids long. Germline lookup yields CDR1 LNHNV and CDR2 YYDKDF (reference sequence). Here the CDR3 reads CATSRDQGSNEQYF. Using reference TRBV15 and TRBJ2-7 for the parts outside the CDR3, the full variable domain is DAMVIQNPRYQVTQFGKPVTLSCSQTLNHNVMYWYQQKSSQAPKLLFHYYDKDFNNEADTPDNFQSRRPNTSFCFLDIRSPGLGDTAMYLCATSRDQGSNEQYFGPGTRLTVT.

The chain joins TRBV6-1 to TRBJ2-7; TCRdb outputs TRBD1, but without DNA this stays unchecked. The CDR3 has 15 residues. Germline V lookup: CDR1 MNHNS, CDR2 SASEGT. The CDR3 region is CASSMGQGDTYEQYF.

The CDR3 loop reads CATSDSYSNQPQHF. J is TRBJ1-5 and V is TRBV24-1. Germline CDR1 reads KGHDR; CDR2 reads SFDVKD. The CDR3 totals 14 residues.

The chain is built from TRBV5-1 and TRBJ2-5. Germline V gene sequence: CDR1 SGHRS, CDR2 YFSETQ. The CDR3 spans 13 residues. CDR3 in amino acids: CASNARLQETQYF.

CDR3 amino acids: CASSFGTPSYNEQFF. V gene TRBV12-3 or TRBV12-4 combines with J gene TRBJ2-1; TCRdb lists TRBD2, though no DNA is available to test this call. The CDR3 sequence is 15 residues long.

This chain links TRBV12-3 or TRBV12-4 with TRBJ2-2; lacking DNA, the TRBD1 call made by TCRdb goes unchecked. There are 14 residues in the CDR3. This chain's CDR3 is CASIPDRHTGELFF.

The gene calls are TRBV7-8 and TRBJ2-1; TCRdb's D gene call, TRBD1, goes unchecked for lack of DNA. The CDR3 consists of 17 residues. Germline V gene sequence: CDR1 SGHVS, CDR2 FQNEAQ. The CDR3 loop reads CASSQPGGFGSYNEQFF.

The J gene is TRBJ1-1, the V gene TRBV7-6; the TCRdb D gene call, TRBD1, has no DNA to confirm it. The CDR3 loop spans 13 amino acids. Germline V CDR1 and CDR2: SGHVS, FNYEAQ. The CDR3 loop reads CASGNRPNTEAFF.

V and J are TRBV4-3 and TRBJ2-7; there is no DNA to check the TCRdb D call of TRBD1. From germline, CDR1 is LGHNA and CDR2 YSLEER. The CDR3 is 15 amino acids. The CDR3 sequence: CASSQDRLGEGEQYF.

The rearrangement links TRBV6-1 to TRBJ2-7; absent DNA, TCRdb's TRBD2 call cannot be checked. This CDR3 is built from 14 residues. Germline assignment: CDR1 MNHNS and CDR2 SASEGT. The CDR3 here is CASSLAMSSYEQYF.

This chain connects TRBV5-6 to TRBJ1-1; TCRdb returns TRBD1, unconfirmable since there is no DNA. Germline V gene lookup returns CDR1 SGHDT and CDR2 YYEEEE. There are 17 residues in the CDR3. The CDR3 loop reads CASSLPWGTGENTEAFF.

This chain joins TRBV7-2 and TRBJ2-1. Germline CDR1 SGHTA, CDR2 FQGNSA. This CDR3 is built from 15 residues. The CDR3 reads CASSLEINSYNEQFF.

V gene TRBV5-1 combines with J gene TRBJ1-4; the TCRdb call, TRBD1, lacks DNA for checking. Germline V gene lookup returns CDR1 SGHRS and CDR2 YFSETQ. CDR3 length: 15 amino acids. The CDR3 sequence: CASSLDPGEYEKLFF.

The chain joins TRBV9 to TRBJ2-5. The CDR3 totals 14 residues. Germline CDR1 SGDLS, CDR2 YYNGEE. The CDR3 sequence: CASSARTDQETQYF.